The sequence of this TCR beta chain was determined in a study of T cell changes during pregnancy in multiple sclerosis. This clone showed up just once. Germline CDR1 reads MGHRA; CDR2 reads YSYEKL. Trimming took 0 bases from V and 1 from J; bases not matched to a gene: 7. The CDR3 has 17 amino acids. Produced via immunoSEQ multiplex PCR; TCRdb's table is partial and in-frame only. The sample consists of about 60,000 clones, about 90% of them appearing once. This clonotype originated in a female donor with multiple sclerosis, enrolled in a pregnancy study. The chain links TRBV4-1 to TRBJ2-3; 7 bases align to TRBD2. This material consisted of CD4+ T cells from peripheral blood mononuclear cells, taken in the second trimester of pregnancy. CDR3: CASSQDGGGSGTDTQYF. The CDR3 DNA reads as TGCGCCAGCAGCCAAGATGGTGGCGGGAGTGGCACAGATACGCAGTATTTT.